This T cell receptor (beta chain) was captured by sequencing in a study of T cell changes during pregnancy in multiple sclerosis. Clones were read by immunoSEQ multiplex PCR, and TCRdb kept only the in-frame ones, dropping some. In the table there are 35,000 or so clones, approximately 90% of which are singletons. V lost 1 base to trimming and J lost 6 bases; unmatched junction nucleotides: 2. The CDR3 spans 14 residues. The germline V gene has CDR1 LNHDA and CDR2 SQIVND (reference sequence). V usage is TRBV19 and J usage is TRBJ2-1; TRBD1 matches at 8 bases. Sequenced material: peripheral blood, taken in the second trimester of pregnancy. This receptor was identified in a female donor in good health, enrolled as a control in a pregnancy study. This chain's CDR3 is CASSIGTGGNEQFF. The DNA of the CDR3 is TGTGCCAGTAGTATAGGAACAGGGGGCAATGAGCAGTTCTTC.